The 14 T cell receptor beta chains below all came from one sample that was sequenced in a study of graft-versus-host responses after intestinal transplantation (TCRdb year 2021). Library creation used the immunoSEQ multiplex PCR assay. In TCRdb, the immuneACCESS table is reduced to in-frame sequences with V and J assigned. These tables do not hold every clone; where another copy was compared, an unresolved V gene accounts for under half, and the others remain unexplained. A total of fewer than 15,000 clones appear in this sample, approximately 33% of them only once. The ten most abundant clones make up about 1.9% of the sample. The time point label corresponds to: cells obtained before transplantation from donor or recipient. In mixed lymphocyte reactions, approximately 200,000 CFSE-labeled pre-transplant responders were plated with approximately 200,000 irradiated violet-dye-labeled stimulators and cultured for 5 to 6 days.

Material: alloreactive CD8+ T cells from a mixed lymphocyte reaction culture, obtained before intestinal transplant. The label giving this sample's cell subset or site can be read as: CFSE-low proliferating T cells sorted from approximately 6-day pre-transplant mixed lymphocyte reaction (GvH or HvG direction). These receptors were obtained from a human patient who received an intestinal transplant.

The J gene is TRBJ1-1, the V gene TRBV4-3, with 8 bases fitting TRBD1. The CDR3 extends over 16 amino acids. The germline gives CDR1 LGHNA, CDR2 YSLEER. The junction had 4 bases not matched to a gene; V was cut back by 1 base and J by 0 bases. CDR3 loop: CASSQGTGSMNTEAFF. The CDR3 nucleotides are TGCGCCAGCAGCCAAGGGACAGGGAGTATGAACACTGAAGCTTTCTTT.

Only a few counts were recorded for this clone. The chain recombines TRBV6-4 with TRBJ1-5, with D tentatively TRBD1 (6 bases). V gave up 8 bases and J gave up 2 bases, with 10 bases separating them. Germline values: CDR1 MRHNA, CDR2 SNTAGT. The CDR3 extends over 13 amino acids. CDR3 sequence: CASPGQRNQPQHF. The CDR3 DNA is TGTGCCAGCCCGGGACAACGCAATCAGCCCCAGCATTTT.

A few counts support this clone. The gene calls are TRBV4-3 and TRBJ2-1, with 10 bases lining up with TRBD1. The germline V gene has CDR1 LGHNA and CDR2 YSLEER. Trimming cost V 5 bases and J 7 bases; bases outside gene matches: 5. The CDR3 spans 14 residues. In DNA, the CDR3 is TGCGCCAGCAGCTCCGGGACAGGGGAGAATGAGCAGTTCTTC. Its translation: CASSSGTGENEQFF.

The chain employs TRBV15 and TRBJ2-7; TRBD1 matches at 7 bases. The germline CDR1 and CDR2 sequences are LNHNV and YYDKDF (reference sequence). This CDR3 is 12 amino acids long. Unmatched junction bases numbered 7, after V lost 5 bases and J lost 9 bases. The CDR3 DNA reads as TGTGCCACCAGCCAGGGGGACAGTTGGCAGTACTTC. Protein: CATSQGDSWQYF.

V usage is TRBV29-1 and J usage is TRBJ1-2; maybe TRBD1 (5 bases). V lost 6 bases to trimming and J lost 1 base, with 15 bases between them. Germline V gene data show CDR1 as SQVTM and CDR2 as ANQGSEA. This CDR3 spans 14 amino acids. In DNA form, the CDR3 reads TGCAGCGTACCTCCAGGACACAATAACTATGGCTACACCTTC. It codes for CSVPPGHNNYGYTF.

The rearrangement joins TRBV9 to TRBJ1-2; D is possibly TRBD1 (6 bases). In germline, CDR1 is SGDLS, CDR2 YYNGEE. The CDR3 length is 14 residues. V shed 0 bases and J shed 5 bases, with 11 bases lying between them. CDR3 in DNA: TGTGCCAGCAGCGTAGGAACAGGGAGTTATGGCTACACCTTC. Translated: CASSVGTGSYGYTF.

The CDR3 protein is CASSPRQGVNLYEQYF. CDR3 sequence (DNA): TGCGCCAGCAGCCCCCGACAGGGGGTGAACCTATACGAGCAGTACTTC. The chain has TRBV4-1 and TRBJ2-7; TRBD1 agrees at 9 bases. J lost 4 bases, V lost 4 bases, and 11 bases had no gene match. From germline, CDR1 is MGHRA and CDR2 YSYEKL. This CDR3 region has 16 residues.

This clone was counted a few times. The V call is TRBV5-6, the J call TRBJ2-7; 9 nucleotides agree with TRBD1. V trimming: 4 bases; J trimming: 1 base; junction bases outside the gene matches: 3. The CDR3 is 14 residues long. Per the germline V gene, CDR1 is SGHDT and CDR2 is YYEEEE. CDR3 protein: CASSPGTGSYEQYF. The CDR3 region has the DNA TGTGCCAGCAGCCCGGGGACAGGGTCCTACGAGCAGTACTTC.

V usage is TRBV11-3 and J usage is TRBJ1-2; D possibly corresponds to TRBD1 (5 bases). The V and J ends lost 4 bases and 5 bases respectively, with 8 bases between them. The length of the CDR3 is 12 residues. Germline CDR1 reads SGHNT; CDR2 reads YENEEA. For the CDR3, the DNA is TGTGCCAGCAGCTCCGACAGTTATGGCTACACCTTC. Amino acid sequence: CASSSDSYGYTF.

This clone came up once. The chain uses TRBV29-1 and TRBJ2-1, with a tentative D call TRBD2 (5 bases). Trimming pared 3 bases from V and 7 bases from J, leaving 13 bases between. In germline, CDR1 is SQVTM, CDR2 ANQGSEA. CDR3 size: 13 residues. CDR3 sequence (DNA): TGCAGCGTTGATTGGACTCAGATGAATGAGCAGTTCTTC. Translating gives CSVDWTQMNEQFF.

This clone is categorized as medium-sized. This sequence joins TRBV4-3 and TRBJ2-7; a possible D gene is TRBD1 (6 bases). Trimming cost V 3 bases and J 4 bases, with 13 bases left between them. CDR3 length equals 14 residues. The germline V gene encodes CDR1 LGHNA and CDR2 YSLEER. The chain's CDR3 is CASSQGTRGYEQYF. In DNA, the CDR3 is TGCGCCAGCAGCCAGGGCACAAGGGGGTACGAGCAGTACTTC.

The chain recombines TRBV7-2 with TRBJ1-1; weak D call: TRBD1 (6 bases). Between the trimmed V and J ends, which lost 4 bases and 1 base, there was a span of 13 bases. The CDR3 spans 15 residues. Germline V gives CDR1 SGHTA, CDR2 FQGNSA. This chain's CDR3 is CASSSHRVRNTEAFF. The CDR3 DNA follows: TGTGCCAGCAGCTCCCACAGGGTTCGGAACACTGAAGCTTTCTTT.

The chain joins TRBV4-3 to TRBJ2-7, with TRBD1 matching over 9 bases. J gave up 3 bases and V 4 bases, and 7 bases lay outside the gene matches. There are 15 residues in the CDR3. The germline V gene encodes CDR1 LGHNA and CDR2 YSLEER. The CDR3 loop is CASSPGTGTFYEQYF. The CDR3 nucleotides read TGCGCCAGCAGCCCCGGGACAGGGACATTCTACGAGCAGTACTTC.

The chain employs TRBV27 and TRBJ1-2; 8 bases line up with TRBD1. The CDR3 has 12 residues. J was trimmed by 5 bases and V by 9 bases; bases with no gene match: 5. In germline, CDR1 is MNHEY, CDR2 SMNVEV (reference sequence). As DNA, the CDR3 is TGTGCCAGTGGGACAGGACTATATGGCTACACCTTC. Translation gives CASGTGLYGYTF.